This TCR beta chain was sequenced during a study of blood T cell repertoires in COVID-19. About the research overall: Material from acute and convalescent COVID-19 was sourced from the United States, Italy and Spain. Sample material is recorded as cDNA or gDNA derived from T cells, B-cell-depleted T cells, or PBMCs.

Participants were aged roughly 18 to 100 years from approximately 24 US areas. TCRdb's copy holds only in-frame clones and misses some; the assay was immunoSEQ multiplex PCR. The table lists around 330,000 clones, approximately 91% of them singletons. This CDR3 is built from 14 residues. Looked up from germline, CDR1 is MDHEN and CDR2 is SYDVKM. Trimming removed 5 bases from V and 6 bases from J; junction bases left unmatched: 4. This TCR derives from a woman between 35 and 50 years old who had recovered from COVID-19. The chain uses TRBV28 and TRBJ1-6; 7 nucleotides match TRBD1. Sequencing used PBMCs or T cells enriched from blood (not recorded which). The CDR3 here is CASSAGTVNSPLHF. In nucleotides, the CDR3 is TGTGCCAGCAGTGCCGGGACAGTTAATTCACCCCTCCACTTT. Complete variable domain (other parts from reference TRBV28 and TRBJ1-6): DVKVTQSSRYLVKRTGEKVFLECVQDMDHENMFWYRQDPGLGLRLIYFSYDVKMKEKGDIPEGYSVSREKKERFSLILESASTNQTSMYLCASSAGTVNSPLHFGNGTRLTVT.